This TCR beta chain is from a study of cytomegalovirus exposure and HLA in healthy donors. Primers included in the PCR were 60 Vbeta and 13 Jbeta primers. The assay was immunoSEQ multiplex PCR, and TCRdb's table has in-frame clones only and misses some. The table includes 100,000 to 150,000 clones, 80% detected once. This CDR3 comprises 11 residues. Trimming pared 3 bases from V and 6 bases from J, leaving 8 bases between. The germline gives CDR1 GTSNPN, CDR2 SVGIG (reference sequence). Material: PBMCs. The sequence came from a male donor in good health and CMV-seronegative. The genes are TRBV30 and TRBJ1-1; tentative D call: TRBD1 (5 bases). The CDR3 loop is CAWSREAEAFF. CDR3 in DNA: TGTGCCTGGAGCAGGGAAGCTGAAGCTTTCTTT.